The following is a T cell receptor beta chain sequence with its context. Its cognate antigen is unknown. CD45RO/CCR7/CD25/CD127/CD95/CD27 sorting isolated CD4+ naive, central memory, regulatory and stem cell-like memory cells. These data belong to a study of beta chain features in type 1 diabetes. Whole-study results and caveats: The naive, central memory and Treg TCRB repertoires of patients appeared to be more similar to one another than those of healthy donors. Type 1 diabetes patients showed a moderate but significant shortening of TCRB CDR3s in all four CD4+ subsets.

Expressed TCRB transcripts were sequenced, since all the RNA that had been isolated was reverse transcribed. The study sequenced naive, central memory and regulatory T cell samples to an average of about 4 million reads. TCRdb's copy holds only in-frame clones and misses some; the assay was immunoSEQ multiplex PCR. The sample has about 340,000 clones; approximately 15% are singletons. Sequenced material: naive CD4+ T cells from blood. The TCR was taken from a woman between 18 and 30 years old with type 1 diabetes.

The CDR3 loop is CASSSTGNTGELFF. The CDR3 nucleotides read TGTGCCAGCAGTTCCACAGGGAACACCGGGGAGCTGTTTTTT. The chain recombines TRBV6-6 with TRBJ2-2; D perhaps matches TRBD1 (5 bases). The CDR3 runs to 14 residues. Trimming cost V 4 bases and J 1 base, with 7 bases left between them. Germline CDR1 is MNHNY and CDR2 is SVGAGI (reference sequence).